One and the same sample provided the 23 T cell receptor beta chains below, sequenced in a study of T cells in Graves' hyperthyroidism and ophthalmopathy. Using RNA transcripts as the source, TCR beta CDR3 regions were amplified. Using the HTBI primer set, a first-round RT-PCR was run on the TCR CDR3. A single record per CDR3 protein comes from TCRdb applying MiXCR to the multiplex PCR reads. The sample includes 620,000 or so distinct CDR3 sequences, 14% of them seen just once. Sequences were obtained from blood. The source is a woman aged 45-65 years with Graves' ophthalmopathy.

The chain uses TRBV9 and TRBJ2-7; TRBD1 agrees at 9 bases. Germline V gives CDR1 SGDLS, CDR2 YYNGEE. This CDR3 has 12 amino acids. V shed 10 bases, J shed 0 bases, and the junction held 2 bases outside the gene matches. The CDR3 loop is CASGQGSYEQYF. Written as DNA, the CDR3 is TGTGCCTCGGGACAGGGCTCCTACGAGCAGTACTTC.

The chain combines TRBV27 with TRBJ2-3; TRBD2 matches at 10 bases. Trimming at V came to 7 bases and at J to 1 base, leaving 8 bases not matched to a gene. The germline CDR1 and CDR2 sequences are MNHEY and SMNVEV (reference sequence). This CDR3 is 16 amino acids long. As DNA, the CDR3 is TGTGCCAGCAAGATGAGAGGGACTAGCGGCACAGATACGCAGTATTTT. Translating it yields CASKMRGTSGTDTQYF.

There are many counts of this clonotype. The V call is TRBV30, the J call TRBJ1-2; the D gene is possibly TRBD1 (5 bases). The ends were cut back, 2 bases at V and 4 bases at J, with 14 bases in the middle. There are 14 residues in the CDR3. The V gene's germline CDR1 is GTSNPN and CDR2 SVGIG (reference sequence). The CDR3 reads CAWSSLWGGYGYTF. The CDR3 nucleotides are TGTGCCTGGAGTAGCCTTTGGGGGGGCTATGGCTACACCTTC.

As regards this clonotype: A read error may be the cause here, since a much bigger clone is one base away. The J gene is TRBJ2-5, the V gene TRBV7-9; tentatively, D is TRBD1 or TRBD2 (7 bases each). The CDR3 extends over 14 amino acids. In germline, CDR1 is SEHNR, CDR2 FQNEAQ (reference sequence). DNA of the CDR3: TGTGCCAGCAGCCCCCAGGGGGGGGACGAGACCCAGCACTTC. Translation gives CASSPQGGDETQHF.

There are many counts of this clonotype. At one end the junction does not follow the germline gene, possibly because of a read error. The chain couples TRBV7-7 to TRBJ2-3, with a weak D call TRBD2 (5 bases). CDR3 length equals 14 residues. Per germline, CDR1 SSHAT and CDR2 FNYEAQ (reference sequence). CDR3 amino acids: CASSLRGGRDTQYF. CDR3 sequence (DNA): TGTGCTAGCAGCTTACGGGGTGGTCGAGATACGCAGTATTTT. The variable domain in full, with the rest retrieved from reference TRBV7-7 and TRBJ2-3, is GAGVSQSPRYKVTKRGQDVTLRCDPISSHATLYWYQQALGQGPEFLTYFNYEAQPDKSGLPSDRFSAERPEGSISTLTIQRTEQRDSAMYRCASSLRGGRDTQYFGPGTRLTVL.

J is TRBJ2-7 and V is TRBV6-2 or TRBV6-3; maybe TRBD1 (5 bases). Germline V gene sequence: CDR1 MNHEY, CDR2 SVGEGT. Trimming left V 8 bases short and J 2 bases short, with 19 bases between. The CDR3 is made up of 15 amino acids. In DNA form, the CDR3 reads TGTGCCAGCCGCACCTACGAGACAGAGCCCTACGAGCAGTACTTC. This sequence encodes CASRTYETEPYEQYF.

The chain is built from TRBV9 and TRBJ2-7; maybe TRBD2 (5 bases). CDR3 length equals 15 residues. Trimming left V 2 bases short and J 4 bases short, with 16 bases between. The germline CDR1 and CDR2 sequences are SGDLS and YYNGEE. The CDR3 protein is CASSVGPGNQYEQYF. DNA of the CDR3: TGTGCCAGCAGCGTTGGCCCGGGGAATCAATACGAGCAGTACTTC.

This clonotype has a count of ten or more. The chain has TRBV2 and TRBJ2-7; TRBD1 matches at 7 bases. CDR3 length equals 15 residues. V lost 2 bases, J lost 0 bases, and 4 bases stayed unmatched. Looked up from germline, CDR1 is SNHLY and CDR2 is FYNNEI. The CDR3 sequence is CASSERDRSSYEQYF. The CDR3 DNA is TGTGCCAGCAGTGAACGGGACAGAAGCTCCTACGAGCAGTACTTC.

This clonotype appeared many times. The gene calls are TRBV5-1 and TRBJ2-3; D call uncertain. The CDR3 covers 15 residues. V was trimmed by 1 base and J by 6 bases, leaving 15 bases between them. Germline V lookup: CDR1 SGHRS, CDR2 YFSETQ. The CDR3 sequence is CASSLNTGPADTQYF. The CDR3 nucleotides are TGCGCCAGCAGCTTGAATACGGGCCCTGCGGATACGCAGTATTTT.

The table lists this clonotype with many counts. The CDR3 nucleotides are TGCAGCGCCGGTCCCTCTGGGGAGCAGTTCTTC. Encoded protein: CSAGPSGEQFF. The chain employs TRBV29-1 and TRBJ2-1; the D is unclear. Germline CDR1 and CDR2: SQVTM and ANQGSEA. The CDR3 totals 11 residues. Trimming removed 7 bases from V and 10 bases from J, with 14 bases in between.

At least ten counts were recorded for this clonotype. The chain recombines TRBV20-1 with TRBJ2-3; perhaps TRBD1 as D (5 bases). The germline CDR1 and CDR2 sequences are DFQATT and SNEGSKA (reference sequence). Between the trimmed V and J ends, which lost 0 bases and 5 bases, there was a span of 12 bases. The CDR3 length is 14 residues. CDR3 DNA sequence: TGCAGTGCTAGAGATCCAGGGAAAGGAGATACGCAGTATTTT. Its protein product is CSARDPGKGDTQYF.

This clonotype has ten or more counts. The gene calls are TRBV5-1 and TRBJ1-1; D possibly corresponds to TRBD1 (5 bases). CDR1 is SGHRS and CDR2 is YFSETQ in the germline V gene. Trimming pared 1 base from V and 1 base from J, leaving 11 bases between. CDR3 length: 15 amino acids. CDR3 sequence (DNA): TGCGCCAGCAGCTTGCACGGGGCACAGAACACTGAAGCTTTCTTT. Translating gives CASSLHGAQNTEAFF.

Only a few counts were recorded for this clonotype. The J gene is TRBJ2-5, the V gene TRBV6-5; D gene uncertain. Trimming cost V 7 bases and J 2 bases, with 8 bases left between them. CDR3 size: 12 residues. Per germline, CDR1 MNHEY and CDR2 SVGAGI. The CDR3 DNA reads as TGTGCCAGCACAGCCTATCAAGAGACCCAGTACTTC. It is translated as CASTAYQETQYF.

This clonotype was counted many times. This chain connects TRBV28 to TRBJ2-7; maybe TRBD2 (6 bases). The CDR3 runs 11 residues. V was trimmed by 10 bases and J by 5 bases, leaving 12 bases between them. Germline CDR1 reads MDHEN; CDR2 reads SYDVKM. CDR3 region: CAIAERDEQYF. The CDR3 nucleotides are TGTGCCATAGCGGAAAGAGACGAGCAGTACTTC.

This clonotype was recorded many times. This rearrangement joins TRBV18 to TRBJ1-2; unclear D gene. Germline V gene data show CDR1 as KGHSH and CDR2 as LQKENI. Trimming cost V 4 bases and J 6 bases, with 12 bases left between them. The CDR3 has 13 residues. CDR3 sequence (DNA): TGTGCCAGCTCACGGGCATTCAACGATGGCTACACCTTC. Residues: CASSRAFNDGYTF.

This clonotype was observed many times. A junction end diverges from the germline sequence, so it may reflect a read error. This chain uses TRBV5-1 with TRBJ1-1, with 7 positions matching TRBD1. CDR3 length equals 14 residues. Looked up from germline, CDR1 is SGHRS and CDR2 is YFSETQ. Here the CDR3 reads CASSSDRVNTEAFF. DNA of the CDR3: TGTGCCAGCAGTTCCGACAGGGTGAACACTGAAGCTTTCTTT.

The rearrangement links TRBV29-1 to TRBJ1-2; D call uncertain. Per germline, CDR1 SQVTM and CDR2 ANQGSEA. CDR3 length equals 12 residues. Trimming took 0 bases from V and 2 from J, leaving 4 bases between them. CDR3 nucleotide sequence: TGCAGCGTTGAAGAAAAAAACTATGGCTACACCTTC. This encodes CSVEEKNYGYTF. Together with reference TRBV29-1 and TRBJ1-2, the CDR3 gives the full variable domain: SAVISQKPSRDICQRGTSLTIQCQVDSQVTMMFWYRQQPGQSLTLIATANQGSEATYESGFVIDKFPISRPNLTFSTLTVSNMSPEDSSIYLCSVEEKNYGYTFGSGTRLTVV.

This clonotype turned up a few times. The chain uses TRBV2 and TRBJ2-2; perhaps TRBD1 as D (6 bases). V dropped 8 bases and J dropped 6 bases, with 19 bases sitting between them. Per germline, CDR1 SNHLY and CDR2 FYNNEI. CDR3 length: 15 residues. The chain's CDR3 is CASQIRTEMAGELFF. In DNA, the CDR3 is TGTGCCAGCCAAATCCGGACAGAGATGGCCGGGGAGCTGTTTTTT.

This sequence joins TRBV19 and TRBJ1-4; maybe TRBD1 (6 bases). The CDR3 is 15 amino acids. Trimming removed 4 bases at V and 8 bases at J, with 17 bases between. Germline V gives CDR1 LNHDA, CDR2 SQIVND (reference sequence). CDR3 DNA: TGTGCCAGTAGTAACCCGGGGGCAACGAGAGAAAAACTGTTTTTT. It codes for CASSNPGATREKLFF.

V gene TRBV5-5 combines with J gene TRBJ1-1; tentative D call: TRBD1 (5 bases). This CDR3 region has 14 residues. Trimming left V 2 bases short and J 0 bases short, with 8 bases between. Germline CDR1 reads SGHKS; CDR2 reads YYEKEE (reference sequence). CDR3 sequence: CASSFRVLNTEAFF. In nucleotides, the CDR3 is TGTGCCAGCAGCTTCAGGGTTCTGAACACTGAAGCTTTCTTT.

The gene calls are TRBV5-1 and TRBJ2-5; 7 bases fit TRBD1. J was trimmed by 4 bases and V by 4 bases; bases with no gene match: 7. The CDR3 is made up of 14 amino acids. Germline CDR1 and CDR2: SGHRS and YFSETQ. CDR3 nucleotide sequence: TGCGCCAGCAGCCGAACAGGGGCAGGAGAGACCCAGTACTTC. Translated, it gives CASSRTGAGETQYF.

This clonotype has a handful of counts. V usage is TRBV14 and J usage is TRBJ2-4; 11 bases align to TRBD2. V shed 4 bases, J shed 5 bases, and the junction held 1 base outside the gene matches. The CDR3 spans 14 residues. CDR1 is SGHDN, CDR2 FVKESK, per germline. The CDR3 protein is CASSPGLAENIQYF. CDR3 coding DNA: TGTGCCAGCAGCCCGGGACTAGCGGAAAACATTCAGTACTTC.

The chain recombines TRBV7-8 with TRBJ2-7; 7 positions agree with TRBD2. The V gene end was trimmed by 5 bases and the J gene end by 2 bases; junction bases not matched to a gene: 6. This CDR3 has 14 residues. Germline CDR1 and CDR2: SGHVS and FQNEAQ. The CDR3 sequence is CASSPWDYPYEQYF. CDR3 sequence (DNA): TGTGCCAGCAGCCCTTGGGACTATCCCTACGAGCAGTACTTC.